Listed below are T cell receptor beta chains from one sample, sequenced in a study of T-cell reconstitution after alpha-beta-depleted transplantation in children. TCRdb reprocessed the PCR reads with MiXCR, giving one entry per CDR3 protein. The repertoire consists of about 6,800 distinct CDR3 sequences, with 16% occurring once and the leading ten covering about 14%. The sequencing used PBMCs, collected before TCRalphabeta/CD19-depleted stem cell transplant. These receptors originate from a boy aged 2 to 10 with acute lymphoblastic leukemia, due to receive a stem cell transplant. Both conserved end residues are part of each CDR3. Fields, in order: D gene, V gene, clone size, J gene, CDR3 DNA, CDR3 protein. The D gene is left open where the match is weak. The size field is filled for only some rows; it gives once, few, many or a size class.

NA	TRBV15	few	TRBJ2-2	TGTGCCACCAGCAGAGATAATGTAATTCCGGAGCTGTTTTTT	CATSRDNVIPELFF
NA	TRBV3-2	medium-sized	TRBJ2-3	TGTGCCAGCAGCCAGGGGACTAGCACAGATACGCAGTATTTT	CASSQGTSTDTQYF
NA	TRBV11-2	NA	TRBJ2-5	TGTGCCAGCAGCCACGGACCAAGGGAGACCCAGTACTTC	CASSHGPRETQYF
TRBD1	TRBV20-1	medium-sized	TRBJ1-3	TGCAGTGCTAGGGATCAGGACAGGATGGTAAACACCATATATTTT	CSARDQDRMVNTIYF
NA	TRBV5-1	medium-sized	TRBJ2-6	TGCGCCAGCACCCAGGGGTCTGGGGCCAACGTCCTGACTTTC	CASTQGSGANVLTF
NA	TRBV27	many	TRBJ1-3	TGTGCCAGCAGTCGAACCTCCTTGGGACACCTCTCTGGAAACACCATATATTTT	CASSRTSLGHLSGNTIYF
NA	TRBV6-2/TRBV6-3	medium-sized	TRBJ2-1	TGTGCCAGCAGTTACCTAAGCTCCTACAATGAGCAGTTCTTC	CASSYLSSYNEQFF
NA	TRBV12-3/TRBV12-4	medium-sized	TRBJ1-5	TGTGCCAGCGGAACCGGCAGGTCCCAGCATTTT	CASGTGRSQHF
TRBD1	TRBV28	many	TRBJ2-1	TGTGCCAGCAGTGGGGGACAGGAACTATCCTACAATGAGCAGTTCTTC	CASSGGQELSYNEQFF
NA	TRBV18	medium-sized	TRBJ1-2	TGTGCCAGCTCACCACCTGAGGTGGGCCGATGGGGCTACACCTTC	CASSPPEVGRWGYTF
TRBD1	TRBV7-3	NA	TRBJ2-7	TGTGCCAGCAGCTCAGGGACAGGGAGAGCCGAGCAGTACTTC	CASSSGTGRAEQYF
TRBD2	TRBV9	NA	TRBJ2-3	TGTGCCAGCAGCGCGGACTCATGGGGAGGGACAGATACGCAGTATTTT	CASSADSWGGTDTQYF
NA	TRBV9	medium-sized	TRBJ2-7	TGTGCCAGCAGTATTTGGGTGGCTGACGAGCAGTACTTC	CASSIWVADEQYF
TRBD1	TRBV7-3	medium-sized	TRBJ1-2	TGTGCCAGCAGCTTATCCGGCAGGGGGCCTACTAACTATGGCTACACCTTC	CASSLSGRGPTNYGYTF
NA	TRBV27	medium-sized	TRBJ2-7	TGTGCCAGCAGTACACCCGGGAACCTGTACCGGGAGCAGTACTTC	CASSTPGNLYREQYF
NA	TRBV6-2/TRBV6-3	medium-sized	TRBJ2-3	TGTGCCAGCAGTTACAACACAGATACGCAGTATTTT	CASSYNTDTQYF
TRBD1	TRBV5-1	medium-sized	TRBJ2-5	TGCGCCAGCAGCTTGTCGACAGGGGGGTGGGCAGAGACCCAGTACTTC	CASSLSTGGWAETQYF
NA	TRBV15	medium-sized	TRBJ2-3	TGTGCCACCAGCAGATCCCGGGGATCCACAGATACGCAGTATTTT	CATSRSRGSTDTQYF